A single sample is the source of the 23 T cell receptor beta chains below, sequenced in a study of early T cells in non-severe SARS-CoV-2 infection. TCRdb called the 5' RACE reads again in MiXCR, with one record for every CDR3 protein. Of around 55,000 distinct CDR3 sequences in the sample, about 16% were seen once. The source was whole blood, collected at baseline. These receptor sequences come from an adult who was a healthcare worker with PCR-confirmed SARS-CoV-2 infection or an uninfected control (not recorded which).

The chain employs TRBV3-1 and TRBJ2-1; D gene uncertain. The V end was cut by 0 bases, the J end by 5 bases, with 11 bases between. There are 15 residues in the CDR3. Germline V gene lookup returns CDR1 LGHDT and CDR2 YNNKEL (reference sequence). The CDR3 region is CASSQDVGTHNEQFF. CDR3 DNA sequence: TGTGCCAGCAGCCAAGATGTTGGTACCCACAATGAGCAGTTCTTC.

There are a few counts of this clonotype. The J gene is TRBJ2-1, the V gene TRBV5-1; D is perhaps TRBD2 (6 bases). The CDR3 loop spans 16 amino acids. The V end lost 5 bases, the J end lost 6 bases, and 21 bases lay between the germline ends. Germline CDR1 SGHRS, CDR2 YFSETQ. In nucleotides, the CDR3 is TGCGCCAGCAGGTCCCCACTAGCCGGGAAGCTCAATGAGCAGTTCTTC. Its translation is CASRSPLAGKLNEQFF. The whole variable domain, remainder taken from reference TRBV5-1 and TRBJ2-1, is KAGVTQTPRYLIKTRGQQVTLSCSPISGHRSVSWYQQTPGQGLQFLFEYFSETQRNKGNFPGRFSGRQFSNSRSEMNVSTLELGDSALYLCASRSPLAGKLNEQFFGPGTRLTVL.

This clonotype came up many times. The chain couples TRBV4-2 to TRBJ2-7, with D hard to call. This CDR3 is 13 amino acids long. V dropped 0 bases and J dropped 1 base, with 4 bases sitting between them. Germline V gives CDR1 LGHNA, CDR2 YNFKEQ. The CDR3 sequence: CASSQETSYEQYF. CDR3 nucleotides: TGTGCCAGCAGCCAAGAAACATCCTACGAGCAGTACTTC.

This clonotype was counted a few times. The rearrangement links TRBV24-1 to TRBJ2-3, with D possibly TRBD1 on 5 matching bases. With 2 bases removed from V and 2 bases from J, the gap between germline ends came to 13 bases. The CDR3 is 16 amino acids. Germline loops: CDR1 KGHDR, CDR2 SFDVKD. This chain's CDR3 is CATSDSGSGDTDTQYF. The CDR3, as DNA: TGTGCCACCAGTGATTCAGGGTCTGGGGACACAGATACGCAGTATTTT.

This chain uses TRBV7-2 with TRBJ2-3; a possible D gene is TRBD2 (5 bases). Germline V CDR1 and CDR2: SGHTA, FQGNSA. The CDR3 is made up of 14 amino acids. Trimming pared 3 bases from V and 2 bases from J, leaving 9 bases between. This chain's CDR3 is CASSFSDFTDTQYF. CDR3 nucleotide sequence: TGTGCCAGCAGCTTCTCGGACTTCACAGATACGCAGTATTTT.

The sample holds a few counts of this clonotype. The V call is TRBV12-3 or TRBV12-4, the J call TRBJ1-4; no firm D call. This CDR3 has 15 residues. V was cut by 0 bases and J by 7 bases, with 12 bases left in between. The CDR3 DNA follows: TGTGCCAGCAGTTTAGCGGGCCAGAGCGGTGAAAAACTGTTTTTT. Protein product: CASSLAGQSGEKLFF.

This clonotype occurred a few times. The chain uses TRBV12-3 or TRBV12-4 and TRBJ1-6; D not resolved. The CDR3 has 14 residues. With 0 bases removed from V and 5 bases from J, the gap between germline ends came to 5 bases. The CDR3 region has the DNA TGTGCCAGCAGTTTAGCAAACAATAATTCACCCCTCCACTTT. This gives the protein CASSLANNNSPLHF.

This clonotype was counted between two and nine times. The genes are TRBV12-3 or TRBV12-4 and TRBJ2-3; 7 bases align to TRBD1. Trimming removed 5 bases from V and 13 bases from J; junction bases left unmatched: 15. The CDR3 contains 14 residues. The CDR3 region has the DNA TGTGCCAGCAGTCCGCCTCCCTACGGGACAGTAAAGTATTTT. As protein: CASSPPPYGTVKYF.

This clonotype was detected only a few times. V gene TRBV20-1 combines with J gene TRBJ2-4, with TRBD2 matching over 11 bases. The length of the CDR3 is 15 residues. Losses at the gene ends were 4 bases for V and 1 base for J; bases not matched to a gene: 3. Germline V lookup: CDR1 DFQATT, CDR2 SNEGSKA (reference sequence). In DNA form, the CDR3 reads TGCAGTGCTATCCTAGCGGGGGGTGCCAAAAACATTCAGTACTTC. Translated: CSAILAGGAKNIQYF.

The rearrangement links TRBV6-5 to TRBJ2-7; possibly TRBD1 or TRBD2 for D (5 bases each). Trimming cost V 0 bases and J 3 bases, with 12 bases left between them. This CDR3 is built from 15 residues. The germline V gene encodes CDR1 MNHEY and CDR2 SVGAGI. CDR3 sequence: CASSYSARGDYEQYF. The CDR3 DNA is TGTGCCAGCAGTTACTCGGCGAGGGGAGACTACGAGCAGTACTTC.

Concerning this clonotype itself: A much larger clone lies one base from this, so it may be a read error. V usage is TRBV11-2 and J usage is TRBJ1-1; D unresolved. Germline V CDR1 and CDR2: SGHAT, FQNNGV. Trimming removed 3 bases from V and 0 bases from J, with 2 bases in between. This CDR3 has 12 amino acids. The CDR3 DNA reads as TGTGCCAGCAGCTTGATGAACACTGAAGCTTTCTTT. Translating it yields CASSLMNTEAFF.

A few counts support this clonotype. The genes are TRBV7-2 and TRBJ2-5; 12 bases are a match to TRBD2. J lost 4 bases, V lost 4 bases, and 13 bases had no gene match. The CDR3 is made up of 18 amino acids. CDR1 and CDR2 (germline): SGHTA, FQGNSA. This CDR3 reads CASSSKFGLAGSSETQYF. For the CDR3, the DNA is TGTGCCAGCAGCTCCAAATTCGGACTAGCGGGATCCTCAGAGACCCAGTACTTC. Together with reference TRBV7-2 and TRBJ2-5, the CDR3 gives the full variable domain: GAGVSQSPSNKVTEKGKDVELRCDPISGHTALYWYRQSLGQGLEFLIYFQGNSAPDKSGLPSDRFSAERTGGSVSTLTIQRTQQEDSAVYLCASSSKFGLAGSSETQYFGPGTRLLVL.

CDR3 DNA sequence: TGTGCCAGCAGCTTAACTATCGTGCAGGTAGACTACGAGCAGTACTTC. Protein: CASSLTIVQVDYEQYF. This chain connects TRBV7-9 to TRBJ2-7; D call uncertain. The germline V gene has CDR1 SEHNR and CDR2 FQNEAQ (reference sequence). The length of the CDR3 is 16 residues. With 2 bases removed from V and 3 bases from J, the gap between germline ends came to 17 bases.

This clonotype was counted only a few times. This CDR3 is CATSAGTYEQYF. CDR3 in DNA: TGTGCCACCTCAGCTGGGACCTACGAGCAGTACTTC. The chain uses TRBV24-1 and TRBJ2-7, with D uncertain. Germline V CDR1 and CDR2: KGHDR, SFDVKD. Trimming removed 9 bases from V and 2 bases from J, with 10 bases in between. There are 12 residues in the CDR3.

The chain employs TRBV19 and TRBJ1-1; 8 bases agree with TRBD1. Germline assignment: CDR1 LNHDA and CDR2 SQIVND (reference sequence). Germline trimming cut 2 bases from V and 4 bases from J; bases unmatched to any gene: 6. The CDR3 spans 15 residues. CDR3 protein: CASSIQGARGTEAFF. The CDR3 nucleotides read TGTGCCAGTAGTATACAGGGGGCGAGAGGCACTGAAGCTTTCTTT.

The gene calls are TRBV7-9 and TRBJ2-1, with 16 bases that match TRBD2. This CDR3 contains 15 residues. The V segment lost 5 bases and the J segment 8 bases; nucleotides outside the gene matches: 3. Germline loops: CDR1 SEHNR, CDR2 FQNEAQ (reference sequence). The CDR3 sequence is CASSPGTSGRDEQFF. The CDR3 nucleotides are TGTGCCAGCAGCCCCGGGACTAGCGGGAGGGATGAGCAGTTCTTC.

V gene TRBV7-9 combines with J gene TRBJ2-7; 7 bases line up with TRBD1. Per germline, CDR1 SEHNR and CDR2 FQNEAQ (reference sequence). V trimming: 2 bases; J trimming: 6 bases; junction bases outside the gene matches: 1. The length of the CDR3 is 12 residues. The chain's CDR3 is CASSLTGVEQYF. In nucleotides, the CDR3 is TGTGCCAGCAGCTTAACAGGGGTCGAGCAGTACTTC.

The CDR3 region has the DNA TGCAGCGTTGTCGGGGGGACAGATGAAAAACTGTTTTTT. It translates to CSVVGGTDEKLFF. The V call is TRBV29-1, the J call TRBJ1-4; TRBD1 matches at 7 bases. This CDR3 comprises 13 residues. Losses at the gene ends were 4 bases for V and 6 bases for J; bases not matched to a gene: 5. In germline, CDR1 is SQVTM, CDR2 ANQGSEA.

This clonotype was seen many times. J is TRBJ1-2 and V is TRBV21-1; the table's D call TRBD1 went unverified against the DNA. TRBV21-1 is listed as a pseudogene. CDR3 length equals 18 residues. The CDR3 DNA reads TGTGCCAGCAGCCCCCATCGACGGACAGGGCCAAAATACTATGGCTACACCTTC. Protein sequence: CASSPHRRTGPKYYGYTF.

The DNA for the CDR3 is TGTGCCAGCAGTTTATCCCACACGAATTCACCCCTCCACTTT. Translating gives CASSLSHTNSPLHF. The chain joins TRBV28 to TRBJ1-6; D not certain. V was cut by 1 base and J by 7 bases, with 8 bases left in between. CDR1 and CDR2 (germline): MDHEN, SYDVKM. This CDR3 has 14 amino acids.

The rearrangement uses TRBV25-1 and TRBJ1-1; TRBD1 is a possible D gene (6 bases). Germline CDR1 and CDR2: MGHDK and SYGVNS. The CDR3 has 15 residues. V shed 6 bases and J shed 0 bases, with 14 bases lying between them. The CDR3 DNA follows: TGTGCCAGCAGCTCGGGACAACAGATGAACACTGAAGCTTTCTTT. It specifies CASSSGQQMNTEAFF.

The gene calls are TRBV28 and TRBJ2-4; D gene uncertain. Deletions cut 6 bases from V and 1 base from J, with 19 bases between. This CDR3 comprises 17 residues. Germline loops: CDR1 MDHEN, CDR2 SYDVKM. CDR3 nucleotide sequence: TGTGCCAGCAGCCCGATCGAGGCCCTCGCGGCCAAAAACATTCAGTACTTC. Translating gives CASSPIEALAAKNIQYF.

V is TRBV12-3 or TRBV12-4 and J is TRBJ2-7; D may correspond to TRBD1 or TRBD2 (6 bases each). The CDR3 is 14 amino acids. Trimming shortened V by 4 bases and J by 5 bases, and 15 bases separated the two germline ends. CDR3 DNA: TGTGCCAGCAGTTGGGGTACGGGGGCCCACGAGCAGTACTTC. Protein product: CASSWGTGAHEQYF.